This T cell receptor (beta chain) was retrieved from a study of regulatory T cells in long-lasting Graves disease. This clonotype occurred many times. What it binds is unknown. In building TCR beta libraries, iRepertoire HTBI primers were used together with Arm-PCR of CDR3 regions. TCRdb reprocessed the multiplex PCR reads via MiXCR and lists one record per CDR3 protein. Of around 250,000 distinct CDR3 sequences detected, around 20% appear once; the ten largest clones hold more than 11%. Specified time point: newly diagnosed GD, antithyroid drugs for less than 3 months. The TCR library was prepared using RNA isolated from PBMCs. Broader study findings: Persistent disease samples used TRBV28, TRBJ1-2 and TRBJ2-5 preferentially. Persistent patients had more shared public clonotypes (2,741) than new patients (approximately 920).

Germline V gives CDR1 SGHTA, CDR2 FQGTGA. The CDR3 is made up of 16 amino acids. Trimming removed 5 bases from V and 0 bases from J; junction bases left unmatched: 5. The V gene is TRBV7-3, the J gene TRBJ2-2, with TRBD2 matching over 8 bases. The sequence was collected from a female donor with Graves disease. The sample in question was peripheral blood mononuclear cells (PBMCs), obtained at new diagnosis, from a patient treated with antithyroid drugs. CDR3 sequence reads: CASSLRSGANTGELFF. For the CDR3, the DNA is TGTGCCAGCAGCCTACGTAGCGGGGCGAACACCGGGGAGCTGTTTTTT.